This T cell receptor (beta chain) was captured in a study of blood T cell repertoires in COVID-19. Study context: Sites across the United States, Italy and Spain contributed samples from acute and convalescent COVID-19.

Libraries were prepared by immunoSEQ multiplex PCR; TCRdb keeps only in-frame clonotypes and omits some of them. The table has more than 85,000 clones, around nine tenths seen once. The CDR3 sequence is 15 residues long. The V gene's germline CDR1 is SQVTM and CDR2 ANQGSEA. V shed 7 bases and J 7 bases; nucleotides not matched to a gene: 14. The chain combines TRBV29-1 with TRBJ2-1; 9 bases are shared with TRBD1. The receptor was isolated from a woman between 45 and 60 years old with acute or convalescent COVID-19. Specimen: peripheral blood. The CDR3 sequence is CSGDTGQGAGNEQFF. The CDR3 coding sequence is TGCAGCGGGGATACGGGACAGGGTGCGGGTAATGAGCAGTTCTTC.